Presented here are 9 T cell receptor beta chains from one specimen sequenced in a study of CD8 T cells in Susac syndrome. RNA amounts of about 0.5 to 1 ug underwent reverse transcription with random hexamers. TCRdb redid the calling of the immunoSEQ multiplex PCR reads with MiXCR, one entry per CDR3 protein. The sample comprises 250,000 to 300,000 distinct CDR3 sequences, around 91% of which are singletons, and roughly 0.17% rests with the top ten. Specimen: CD8+ T cells from PBMCs. The receptors stem from a human donor with multiple sclerosis.

The CDR3 bases are TGTGCCAGCAGTCCCCCGCTAGCGGGGCCGAAGGGCGAGACCCAGTACTTC. This codes for CASSPPLAGPKGETQYF. This chain connects TRBV12-3 or TRBV12-4 to TRBJ2-5; 9 bases match TRBD2. There are 17 residues in the CDR3. V lost 5 bases, J lost 5 bases, and 15 bases stayed unmatched.

The chain recombines TRBV5-6 with TRBJ2-3; 10 bases fit TRBD1. The CDR3 is 16 amino acids. V gave up 4 bases and J gave up 2 bases; unmatched junction bases: 7. The germline gives CDR1 SGHDT, CDR2 YYEEEE. CDR3 sequence reads: CASSIGTGANTDTQYF. CDR3 in DNA: TGTGCCAGCAGCATCGGGACAGGGGCCAACACAGATACGCAGTATTTT.

The chain uses TRBV28 and TRBJ2-7; TRBD1 aligns across 8 bases. This CDR3 contains 16 residues. CDR1 and CDR2 from the germline V gene are MDHEN and SYDVKM. V lost 5 bases to trimming and J lost 3 bases; unmatched junction nucleotides: 12. The CDR3 reads CASSIPDRDPYYEQYF. In DNA, the CDR3 is TGTGCCAGCAGTATCCCGGACAGGGACCCCTACTACGAGCAGTACTTC.

There are a few counts of this clonotype. The chain joins TRBV6-1 to TRBJ2-3; TRBD2 is a possible D gene (6 bases). V dropped 1 base and J dropped 4 bases, with 9 bases sitting between them. CDR1 is MNHNS, CDR2 SASEGT, per germline. CDR3 length equals 14 residues. The CDR3 is CASSEGRGSDTQYF. The CDR3 bases are TGTGCCAGCAGTGAAGGCCGGGGGTCAGATACGCAGTATTTT.

This sequence joins TRBV2 and TRBJ1-2, with 9 bases that match TRBD1. Trimming took 8 bases from V and 9 from J; bases not matched to a gene: 4. Germline-derived CDR1 and CDR2 are SNHLY and FYNNEI. The CDR3 contains 11 residues. The CDR3 coding sequence is TGTGCCAGCGGTGGACAGGGGCGCTACACCTTC. This encodes CASGGQGRYTF. The whole variable domain, remainder taken from reference TRBV2 and TRBJ1-2, is EPEVTQTPSHQVTQMGQEVILRCVPISNHLYFYWYRQILGQKVEFLVSFYNNEISEKSEIFDDQFSVERPDGSNFTLKIRSTKLEDSAMYFCASGGQGRYTFGSGTRLTVV.

Here the CDR3 reads CASSPRLLGNEQFF. CDR3 in DNA: TGTGCCAGCAGCCCGAGACTATTGGGCAATGAGCAGTTCTTC. This chain uses TRBV5-5 with TRBJ2-1; D might be TRBD2 (5 bases). This CDR3 region has 14 residues. From germline, CDR1 is SGHKS and CDR2 YYEKEE (reference sequence). V was trimmed by 4 bases and J by 6 bases, leaving 14 bases between them.

This chain connects TRBV7-8 to TRBJ1-1; TRBD1 matches 7 bases. CDR1 and CDR2 from the germline V gene are SGHVS and FQNEAQ. The CDR3 has 12 amino acids. V shed 4 bases, J shed 8 bases, and the junction held 4 bases outside the gene matches. Written as DNA, the CDR3 is TGTGCCAGCAGCTGGGGACAGCCCGAAGCTTTCTTT. Encoded protein: CASSWGQPEAFF.

This clonotype was seen more than once but under ten times. The chain is built from TRBV3-1 and TRBJ2-7; the match to TRBD2 covers 7 bases. Germline values: CDR1 LGHDT, CDR2 YNNKEL (reference sequence). The CDR3 consists of 16 residues. V lost 0 bases and J lost 2; bases outside the gene matches: 7. The CDR3 loop reads CASSQDLGEGPYEQYF. The CDR3 DNA sequence: TGTGCCAGCAGCCAAGATCTGGGGGAGGGCCCCTACGAGCAGTACTTC.

The chain links TRBV12-3 or TRBV12-4 to TRBJ2-1; D perhaps matches TRBD1 (6 bases). V lost 5 bases to trimming and J lost 1 base, with 12 bases between them. CDR3 length equals 15 residues. In DNA, the CDR3 is TGTGCCAGCAGTCTTTGGACAGATTCCTACAATGAGCAGTTCTTC. Protein sequence: CASSLWTDSYNEQFF.